This T cell receptor (beta chain) was observed in a study of cytotoxic CD8 clonotypes in ibrutinib-treated CLL. Findings and limits, study-wide: Clonality rose at ibrutinib response and fell back toward baseline at progression. There were few public clonotypes, and on treatment they contracted or stayed stable.

From germline, CDR1 is SGDLS and CDR2 YYNGEE. Unmatched junction bases numbered 8, after V lost 0 bases and J lost 3 bases. This CDR3 comprises 17 residues. Only in-frame clones appear in the TCRdb table, and some are missing; sequencing was by immunoSEQ multiplex PCR. Here the sample spans 35,000 to 40,000 clones, about two thirds being singletons. In the case of this clone: Its specificity is not known.

The TCR comes from a human donor with chronic lymphocytic leukemia. This sequence joins TRBV9 and TRBJ1-2; 10 positions match TRBD1. Sequences were derived from PBMCs, sampled at disease progression, from a patient treated with ibrutinib. The CDR3 DNA is TGTGCCAGCAGCGTAGCCGCCGGGACAGGGGTCGACTATGGCTACACCTTC. It is translated as CASSVAAGTGVDYGYTF.